These T cell receptor beta chains were read from a single sample in a study of blood T cell repertoires in COVID-19. This table comes from immunoSEQ multiplex PCR, and its TCRdb copy is limited to in-frame clones, with some not included. The sample has 300,000 to 350,000 clones, about 90% seen once; the top ten hold 1%. The specimen was PBMCs or T cells enriched from blood (not recorded which). These receptors all come from a woman aged 30 to 39 who had been exposed to COVID-19. The CDR3 runs from the conserved cysteine through the conserved F or W. A D gene is named only where the DNA matches it firmly. Expanded clones get a size class; other rows say once, few or many, or leave the size out.

V,J,D,size,CDR3,DNA
TRBV12-3/TRBV12-4,TRBJ2-4,-,-,CASSGLLNIQYF,TGTGCCAGCAGCGGACTTTTAAACATTCAGTACTTC
TRBV10-1,TRBJ1-1,-,-,CASSGAQRAEAFF,TGCGCCAGCAGTGGGGCCCAGAGGGCTGAAGCTTTCTTT
TRBV19,TRBJ2-1,-,-,CASSPHHPPGTGNEQFF,TGTGCCAGTAGCCCCCACCACCCCCCGGGAACGGGGAATGAGCAGTTCTTC
TRBV9,TRBJ2-7,TRBD2,-,CASSVGAGVVYEQYF,TGTGCCAGCAGCGTAGGTGCGGGAGTTGTATACGAGCAGTACTTC
TRBV7-9,TRBJ2-7,-,-,CASSAAGKYEQYF,TGTGCCAGCAGCGCCGCCGGGAAGTACGAGCAGTACTTC
TRBV5-1,TRBJ2-5,TRBD2,-,CASSLVLAEETQYF,TGCGCCAGCAGCTTGGTTCTAGCGGAAGAGACCCAGTACTTC
TRBV6-4,TRBJ2-1,TRBD2,-,CASSAEGLAGGEQFF,TGTGCCAGCAGTGCCGAGGGACTAGCGGGAGGTGAGCAGTTCTTC
TRBV10-3,TRBJ2-3,-,-,CAISDEGKSTDTQYF,TGTGCCATCAGTGACGAGGGAAAGAGCACAGATACGCAGTATTTT
TRBV5-1,TRBJ2-2,TRBD2,-,CASSLRLAGGPGELFF,TGCGCCAGCAGCCTCAGACTAGCGGGAGGGCCCGGGGAGCTGTTTTTT
TRBV23-1,TRBJ2-3,-,-,CASQLRVADTQYF,TGCGCCAGCCAATTGCGGGTCGCAGATACGCAGTATTTT
TRBV27,TRBJ1-1,-,-,CASSILLMGSRTEAFF,TGTGCCAGCAGTATCCTTCTTATGGGCAGCCGGACTGAAGCTTTCTTT
TRBV28,TRBJ2-7,TRBD2,-,CASSLGTTYEQYF,TGTGCCAGCAGTTTAGGGACTACCTACGAGCAGTACTTC
TRBV3-1/TRBV3-2,TRBJ1-1,TRBD1,-,CASSGRQGWTEAFF,TGTGCCAGCAGCGGCCGACAGGGGTGGACTGAAGCTTTCTTT
TRBV9,TRBJ1-1,-,few,CASSVGTPGTEAFF,TGTGCCAGCAGCGTAGGGACACCTGGGACTGAAGCTTTCTTT
TRBV10-2,TRBJ1-5,TRBD1,once,CASWDQGGQPQHF,TGCGCCAGCTGGGACCAGGGGGGTCAGCCCCAGCATTTT
TRBV5-6,TRBJ2-2,TRBD1,-,CASSRGQGAITGELFF,TGTGCCAGCAGCCGAGGACAGGGGGCGATCACCGGGGAGCTGTTTTTT
TRBV5-1,TRBJ1-1,TRBD1,-,CASSFGDRETTEAFF,TGCGCCAGCAGCTTTGGGGACAGGGAGACGACTGAAGCTTTCTTT
TRBV4-1,TRBJ2-4,-,-,CASSQGAPAKNIQYF,TGCGCCAGCAGCCAAGGAGCGCCAGCCAAAAACATTCAGTACTTC
TRBV19,TRBJ1-5,-,-,CASSISWGVVQPQHF,TGTGCCAGTAGTATCTCCTGGGGAGTGGTTCAGCCCCAGCATTTT
TRBV11-3,TRBJ2-3,TRBD2,-,CASSLSMGSGGDTQYF,TGTGCCAGCAGCTTATCGATGGGGAGCGGGGGTGATACGCAGTATTTT
TRBV28,TRBJ1-1,-,-,CASSDRTMNTEAFF,TGTGCCAGCTCTGACAGGACGATGAACACTGAAGCTTTCTTT
TRBV28,TRBJ1-4,-,-,CASSSGLSHGEKLFF,TGTGCCAGCAGTTCGGGACTTTCCCACGGGGAAAAACTGTTTTTT
TRBV19,TRBJ1-5,TRBD1,-,CASSIPGTGGKPQHF,TGTGCCAGTAGTATTCCGGGGACAGGGGGAAAGCCCCAGCATTTT
TRBV5-1,TRBJ1-4,-,once,CASSLSRLGGEKLFF,TGCGCCAGCAGCTTGAGTCGGTTAGGGGGTGAAAAACTGTTTTTT
TRBV28,TRBJ2-7,TRBD2,-,CASSSAWSGLDLYEQYF,TGTGCCAGCTCCTCAGCGTGGTCGGGACTAGACCTCTACGAGCAGTACTTC
TRBV27,TRBJ2-1,-,-,CASRGGAFGQFF,TGTGCCAGCAGGGGCGGGGCCTTCGGGCAGTTCTTC
TRBV14,TRBJ2-5,TRBD1,-,CASSHLNRGGETQYF,TGTGCCAGCAGCCACCTGAACAGGGGCGGAGAGACCCAGTACTTC
TRBV28,TRBJ1-6,-,-,CASTSPGGNNSPLHF,TGTGCCAGCACCTCCCCGGGGGGAAATAATTCACCCCTCCACTTT
TRBV11-2,TRBJ2-7,-,-,CASSFGGRSTYEQYF,TGTGCCAGCAGCTTTGGGGGCAGGTCCACCTACGAGCAGTACTTC
TRBV5-1,TRBJ2-7,TRBD2,-,CASSLREVGEQYF,TGCGCCAGCTCCCTCCGGGAGGTGGGCGAGCAGTACTTC
TRBV7-9,TRBJ2-2,-,-,CASSPGRTGELFF,TGTGCCAGCAGCCCGGGGAGAACCGGGGAGCTGTTTTTT
TRBV6-1,TRBJ1-3,-,-,CASSEGGAGNTIYF,TGTGCCAGCAGTGAAGGGGGGGCTGGAAACACCATATATTTT
TRBV5-1,TRBJ1-1,TRBD1,-,CASSFDRGKGGTEAFF,TGCGCCAGCAGCTTTGACAGGGGAAAGGGGGGCACTGAAGCTTTCTTT
TRBV4-1,TRBJ2-1,TRBD1,-,CASSQVERQGIRNEQFF,TGCGCCAGCAGCCAAGTGGAAAGACAGGGAATACGCAATGAGCAGTTCTTC
TRBV14,TRBJ2-7,-,-,CASSQALAFQYF,TGTGCCAGCAGCCAAGCACTAGCCTTCCAGTACTTC
TRBV29-1,TRBJ2-6,-,-,CSVLASGTGANVLTF,TGCAGCGTTCTGGCCTCGGGGACTGGGGCCAACGTCCTGACTTTC
TRBV28,TRBJ2-7,-,once,CASSLGLGEQYF,TGTGCCAGCAGTTTGGGCCTGGGCGAGCAGTACTTC
TRBV23-1,TRBJ2-5,-,-,CASSFQCPGKSQETQYF,TGCGCCAGCAGTTTCCAATGCCCCGGGAAATCACAAGAGACCCAGTACTTC
TRBV5-1,TRBJ2-7,TRBD1,once,CASSWGRGQEQYF,TGCGCCAGCAGCTGGGGCAGGGGGCAGGAGCAGTACTTC
TRBV28,TRBJ1-5,TRBD1,-,CASGGQGDQPQHF,TGTGCCAGCGGCGGACAGGGGGATCAGCCCCAGCATTTT
TRBV27,TRBJ2-7,-,-,CASSFGLGGKSYEQYF,TGTGCCAGCAGTTTCGGCTTGGGCGGGAAATCCTACGAGCAGTACTTC
TRBV18,TRBJ1-5,-,once,CASSRAGAADQPQHF,TGTGCCAGCTCGCGCGCAGGGGCCGCCGATCAGCCCCAGCATTTT
TRBV12-3/TRBV12-4,TRBJ1-2,-,-,CASSPRGDYGYTF,TGTGCCAGCAGCCCCAGGGGTGACTATGGCTACACCTTC
TRBV11-2,TRBJ2-3,TRBD2,-,CASINSGRPTDTQYF,TGTGCCAGCATTAATAGCGGGAGGCCCACAGATACGCAGTATTTT
TRBV28,TRBJ1-2,-,few,CASSFTNYGYTF,TGTGCCAGCAGTTTCACTAACTATGGCTACACCTTC